This TCR beta chain appears in the sequencing data of a study of identical twins. Broader study findings: Out-of-frame alpha sequences common to twins exhibited a surplus of low generation probability.

One entry per CDR3 protein, called by TCRdb with MiXCR from the 5' RACE reads. The profile shows 450,000 to 650,000 distinct CDR3 sequences, 7.5% to 10% of them singletons. About this clonotype itself: What it binds is unknown.

Between the trimmed V and J ends, which lost 0 bases and 1 base, there was a span of 10 bases. Germline V lookup: CDR1 DFQATT, CDR2 SNEGSKA (reference sequence). The CDR3 is made up of 15 amino acids. These data were also filed under a second study, of yellow fever vaccine responses in identical twins.

The rearrangement uses TRBV20-1 and TRBJ1-5; no definite D call. Input material: PBMCs. This sequence originates from a woman aged 18-29 years in good health. Here the CDR3 reads CSARDRTGSNQPQHF. In nucleotides, the CDR3 is TGCAGTGCTAGAGACAGGACTGGGAGCAATCAGCCCCAGCATTTT.